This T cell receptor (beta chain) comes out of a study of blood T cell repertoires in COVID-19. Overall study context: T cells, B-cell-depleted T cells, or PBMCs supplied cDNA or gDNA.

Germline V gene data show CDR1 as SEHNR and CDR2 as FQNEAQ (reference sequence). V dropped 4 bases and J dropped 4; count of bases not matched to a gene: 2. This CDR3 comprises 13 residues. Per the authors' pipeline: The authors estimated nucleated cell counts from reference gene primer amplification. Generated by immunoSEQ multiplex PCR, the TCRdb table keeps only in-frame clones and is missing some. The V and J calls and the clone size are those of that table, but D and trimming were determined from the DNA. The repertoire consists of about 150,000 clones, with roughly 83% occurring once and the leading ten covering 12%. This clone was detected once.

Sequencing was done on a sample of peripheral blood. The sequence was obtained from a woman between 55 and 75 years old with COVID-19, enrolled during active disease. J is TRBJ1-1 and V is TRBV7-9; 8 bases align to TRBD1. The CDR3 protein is CASSYGQGTEAFF. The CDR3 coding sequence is TGTGCCAGCAGCTATGGACAGGGCACTGAAGCTTTCTTT.